This TCR beta chain emerged from a study of cytomegalovirus exposure and HLA in healthy donors. The wider study: Among approximately 390 genotyped donors, around 80% fell in the Caucasian-associated ancestry cluster.

In the PCR, 60 Vbeta and 13 Jbeta primers were used. Data came from immunoSEQ multiplex PCR; TCRdb stores just in-frame clones and leaves some out. The data show roughly 260,000 clones, just under 85% seen once. The germline V and J ends were trimmed by 0 bases and 4 bases, with 11 bases remaining between them. The CDR3 is 15 amino acids. Germline-derived CDR1 and CDR2 are SGDLS and YYNGEE. This TCR came from a woman aged 40 to 50 in good health and CMV-seropositive. This chain links TRBV9 with TRBJ2-1, with a weak D call TRBD1 (6 bases). The sequencing input was PBMCs. The CDR3 coding sequence is TGTGCCAGCAGCGTAGCTACAGGGTCATACAATGAGCAGTTCTTC. This codes for CASSVATGSYNEQFF.